A single sample is the source of the 25 T cell receptor beta chains below, sequenced in a study of regulatory dendritic cells for organ transplantation. These receptors have no known antigen. Libraries were prepared by immunoSEQ multiplex PCR; TCRdb keeps only in-frame clonotypes and omits some of them. The repertoire holds roughly 20,000 clones, with 65% to 90% as singletons. CFSE-labeled sorted T cells met regulatory or mature dendritic cells for about five days. Specimen: naive CD4+ T cells from blood cultured with dendritic cells. Subset reported: CD45RA+ naive T cells. The receptors here all came from a human donor in good health.

The V gene is TRBV11-2, the J gene TRBJ2-5; 7 bases are a match to TRBD1. The germline V gene has CDR1 SGHAT and CDR2 FQNNGV. V trimming: 5 bases; J trimming: 5 bases; junction bases outside the gene matches: 8. CDR3 length: 14 amino acids. CDR3 nucleotide sequence: TGTGCCAGCAGCCCGCCGACAGGGATCGAGACCCAGTACTTC. It is translated as CASSPPTGIETQYF.

This clone has just a few counts. The genes are TRBV18 and TRBJ1-1; D is unclear. Germline CDR1 is KGHSH and CDR2 is LQKENI. The CDR3 contains 18 residues. Trimming took off 2 bases at V and 1 base at J, with 20 bases between the two ends. The CDR3 loop reads CASSPFGNPTRRNTEAFF. DNA of the CDR3: TGTGCCAGCTCACCATTCGGGAATCCAACCCGTCGGAACACTGAAGCTTTCTTT.

The chain links TRBV11-2 to TRBJ2-2; the match to TRBD1 covers 7 bases. This CDR3 comprises 15 residues. V gave up 5 bases and J gave up 2 bases; unmatched junction bases: 5. The V gene's germline CDR1 is SGHAT and CDR2 FQNNGV. The CDR3 region has the DNA TGTGCCAGCAGCGTACAGGGGCGTAACACCGGGGAGCTGTTTTTT. Protein sequence: CASSVQGRNTGELFF.

This chain joins TRBV2 and TRBJ2-7; D ambiguous. The CDR3 has 12 residues. Germline V CDR1 and CDR2: SNHLY, FYNNEI. The V end was cut by 8 bases, the J end by 0 bases, with 8 bases between. The CDR3 reads CASGALSYEQYF. CDR3 nucleotide sequence: TGTGCCAGCGGAGCACTCTCCTACGAGCAGTACTTC.

In this sample, this clone turned up a few times. J is TRBJ1-4 and V is TRBV7-8; D is undetermined. V gave up 1 base and J gave up 8 bases, with 14 bases separating them. The CDR3 length is 15 residues. CDR1 is SGHVS, CDR2 FQNEAQ, per germline. The CDR3 region has the DNA TGTGCCAGCAGCTTAGGATTTCCTACCGGGGAAAAACTGTTTTTT. Translating gives CASSLGFPTGEKLFF.

This clone was recorded once. The chain joins TRBV7-3 to TRBJ1-1, with 8 positions matching TRBD1. Germline V gene lookup returns CDR1 SGHTA and CDR2 FQGTGA. The CDR3 loop spans 15 amino acids. Germline trimming cut 0 bases from V and 5 bases from J; bases unmatched to any gene: 5. This chain's CDR3 is CASSLTPGGQTEAFF. As DNA, the CDR3 is TGTGCCAGCAGCTTAACCCCAGGGGGCCAAACTGAAGCTTTCTTT.

V and J are TRBV5-6 and TRBJ2-2, with D uncertain. Germline V gene lookup returns CDR1 SGHDT and CDR2 YYEEEE. This CDR3 has 13 residues. V was clipped by 1 base and J by 5 bases, with 6 bases between them. The CDR3 protein is CASSLIGTGELFF. CDR3 sequence (DNA): TGTGCCAGCAGCTTGATAGGAACCGGGGAGCTGTTTTTT.

The chain combines TRBV9 with TRBJ1-1; a weak D match, TRBD1 (5 bases). Per the germline V gene, CDR1 is SGDLS and CDR2 is YYNGEE. Trimming pared 0 bases from V and 4 bases from J, leaving 7 bases between. CDR3 size: 13 residues. The CDR3: CASSVGRGTEAFF. CDR3 sequence (DNA): TGTGCCAGCAGCGTAGGGAGGGGCACTGAAGCTTTCTTT.

The genes are TRBV6-1 and TRBJ1-5; a weak D match, TRBD1 (6 bases). The CDR3 extends over 14 amino acids. V was cut by 4 bases and J by 6 bases, with 13 bases left in between. The germline gives CDR1 MNHNS, CDR2 SASEGT. CDR3 nucleotides: TGTGCCAGCAGTGTAACAGGGAACGGTCAGCCCCAGCATTTT. Its protein is CASSVTGNGQPQHF.

The chain joins TRBV14 to TRBJ2-2; D unresolved. Germline V lookup: CDR1 SGHDN, CDR2 FVKESK. The CDR3 is made up of 11 amino acids. Deletions cut 1 base from V and 8 bases from J, with 2 bases between. CDR3 loop: CASSQAGELFF. CDR3 coding DNA: TGTGCCAGCAGCCAAGCTGGGGAGCTGTTTTTT.

The rearrangement links TRBV30 to TRBJ2-3; TRBD2 agrees at 10 bases. Germline CDR1 reads GTSNPN; CDR2 reads SVGIG (reference sequence). Trimming at V came to 2 bases and at J to 0 bases, leaving 8 bases not matched to a gene. The CDR3 loop spans 17 amino acids. The CDR3 nucleotides read TGTGCCTGGAGTAAAACACGGACTAGCGGAAGCACAGATACGCAGTATTTT. It yields the protein CAWSKTRTSGSTDTQYF.

The chain uses TRBV7-2 and TRBJ1-5, with a possible D match to TRBD1 (5 bases). The CDR3 is 13 residues long. Germline V lookup: CDR1 SGHTA, CDR2 FQGNSA. V lost 4 bases and J 7 bases, leaving 11 bases between the germline ends. DNA of the CDR3: TGTGCCAGCAGCTCCAGACGGGGGCAGCCCCAGCATTTT. This sequence encodes CASSSRRGQPQHF.

This chain links TRBV4-1 with TRBJ2-7; D is unresolved. The CDR3 totals 14 residues. Trimming stripped 0 bases from V and 0 bases from J, with 6 bases between. Germline V gene lookup returns CDR1 MGHRA and CDR2 YSYEKL. The CDR3 nucleotides are TGCGCCAGCAGCCAAGACTTGTACTCCTACGAGCAGTACTTC. It encodes CASSQDLYSYEQYF.

The V call is TRBV7-2, the J call TRBJ2-6; D is ambiguous. V shed 5 bases and J shed 5 bases, with 7 bases lying between them. This CDR3 has 13 residues. In germline, CDR1 is SGHTA, CDR2 FQGNSA. The CDR3 region is CASSRAWANVLTF. As DNA, the CDR3 is TGTGCCAGCAGCCGCGCCTGGGCCAACGTCCTGACTTTC.

The J gene is TRBJ2-7, the V gene TRBV19; D gene ambiguous. Trimming cost V 7 bases and J 3 bases, with 7 bases left between them. This CDR3 region has 11 residues. CDR1 and CDR2 from the germline V gene are LNHDA and SQIVND (reference sequence). The CDR3 loop reads CASTGGYEQYF. The CDR3 DNA follows: TGTGCCAGTACGGGCGGCTACGAGCAGTACTTC.

This clone appeared a single time. The chain is built from TRBV5-1 and TRBJ2-2; D is undetermined. CDR1 is SGHRS, CDR2 YFSETQ, per germline. This CDR3 is built from 12 residues. The V gene lost 4 bases and the J gene lost 4 bases, with 5 bases spanning the gap. The CDR3 loop reads CASSMGTGELFF. DNA for the CDR3: TGCGCCAGCAGCATGGGCACCGGGGAGCTGTTTTTT.

V and J are TRBV2 and TRBJ2-2; D might be TRBD1 or TRBD2, each matching 5 bases. Germline V gene lookup returns CDR1 SNHLY and CDR2 FYNNEI. The V gene lost 6 bases and the J gene lost 0 bases, with 11 bases spanning the gap. The CDR3 totals 15 residues. Here the CDR3 DNA reads TGTGCCAGCAGGAGGGGCAGCTCGAACACCGGGGAGCTGTTTTTT. Translation gives CASRRGSSNTGELFF.

The chain joins TRBV29-1 to TRBJ1-1, with TRBD1 matching 7 bases. Germline CDR1 SQVTM, CDR2 ANQGSEA. CDR3 length: 10 residues. The V and J ends lost 8 bases and 7 bases, in that order; junction bases with no gene match: 4. The CDR3 protein is CSSRDSEAFF. CDR3 DNA sequence: TGCAGCAGCCGGGACAGTGAAGCTTTCTTT.

The V gene is TRBV28, the J gene TRBJ2-7; D remains ambiguous. Germline CDR1 and CDR2: MDHEN and SYDVKM. This CDR3 region has 10 residues. The germline V and J ends were trimmed by 6 bases and 4 bases, with 4 bases remaining between them. For the CDR3, the DNA is TGTGCCAGCAGAAGTTACGAGCAGTACTTC. Its translation is CASRSYEQYF.

The CDR3 DNA reads as TGTGCCAGCAGCGAAACGACAGAACCCTACGAGCAGTACTTC. Encoded protein: CASSETTEPYEQYF. This chain links TRBV28 with TRBJ2-7, with D possibly matching TRBD1 (5 bases). This CDR3 region has 14 residues. Trimming shortened V by 6 bases and J by 2 bases, and 14 bases separated the two germline ends. CDR1 is MDHEN and CDR2 is SYDVKM in the germline V gene.

DNA for the CDR3: TGTGCCAGCAGCTTCAGACCCGATCAGCCCCAGCATTTT. Translation: CASSFRPDQPQHF. The chain couples TRBV5-4 to TRBJ1-5, with D unresolved. V gave up 2 bases and J gave up 5 bases, with 8 bases separating them. Germline V gene lookup returns CDR1 SGHNT and CDR2 YYREEE (reference sequence). The CDR3 sequence is 13 residues long.

The rearrangement links TRBV5-4 to TRBJ2-1, with TRBD2 matching 12 bases. The CDR3 sequence is 17 residues long. Germline loops: CDR1 SGHNT, CDR2 YYREEE (reference sequence). Trimming cost V 4 bases and J 3 bases; bases outside gene matches: 8. CDR3 loop: CASSPGLAGTNYNEQFF. The CDR3 nucleotides are TGTGCCAGCAGCCCCGGACTAGCGGGAACTAACTACAATGAGCAGTTCTTC.

This clone was picked up a small number of times. The V and J genes are TRBV2 and TRBJ1-5; TRBD1 might be the D (5 bases). The CDR3 extends over 15 amino acids. V lost 4 bases and J lost 0, with 10 bases in between. CDR1 is SNHLY and CDR2 is FYNNEI in the germline V gene. The CDR3 reads CASSAAGHSNQPQHF. DNA for the CDR3: TGTGCCAGCAGTGCTGCAGGGCATAGCAATCAGCCCCAGCATTTT.

The V gene is TRBV7-2, the J gene TRBJ1-3; D uncertain. Germline-derived CDR1 and CDR2 are SGHTA and FQGNSA. V lost 5 bases to trimming and J lost 4 bases, with 12 bases between them. The CDR3 covers 14 residues. CDR3 sequence: CASSNRDEGNTIYF. The CDR3 DNA follows: TGTGCCAGCAGCAACCGGGATGAAGGAAACACCATATATTTT.

This clone was seen only a few times. The J gene is TRBJ2-7, the V gene TRBV18, with D hard to call. CDR3 size: 13 residues. The germline V gene has CDR1 KGHSH and CDR2 LQKENI. V was trimmed by 6 bases and J by 1 base, leaving 10 bases between them. CDR3 sequence: CASSPGVSYEQYF. The CDR3 nucleotides read TGTGCCAGCTCTCCAGGTGTATCCTACGAGCAGTACTTC.